This T cell receptor (beta chain) was captured in a study of early T cells in non-severe SARS-CoV-2 infection. Study information: It was bulk RNA from unsorted whole blood that was sequenced, and the chains were unpaired.

As for this clonotype: Its antigen remains unknown.

Trimming cost V 10 bases and J 6 bases, with 16 bases left between them. This CDR3 is built from 13 residues. Germline CDR1 LNHDA, CDR2 SQIVND (reference sequence). Unique molecular identifiers tagged individual cDNA molecules. TCRdb re-called the 5' RACE reads with MiXCR, one entry per CDR3 protein. The data show over 90,000 distinct CDR3 sequences, around 12% seen once. Study-level results: Matching results from VDJdb favored anti-spike CD8 responses, leaving private and CD4 specificities undetected.

Sequenced: whole blood. This sequence joins TRBV19 and TRBJ1-5; possible D gene TRBD1, 6 bases. The sequence came from an adult who was a healthcare worker with PCR-confirmed SARS-CoV-2 infection or an uninfected control (not recorded which). This chain's CDR3 is CATEGGSGQPQHF. The CDR3 DNA follows: TGTGCCACCGAGGGGGGCTCGGGTCAGCCCCAGCATTTT.